The 17 T cell receptor beta chains below come from one sample, sequenced in a study of T cell repertoires in aging, cancer and after chemotherapy. The template was genomic DNA from peripheral blood, not RNA. Multiplex touch-down PCR with TRB-A/B primers amplified rearranged V-D-J TRB sequences. TCRdb recomputed calls from the multiplex PCR reads with MiXCR, one row per CDR3 protein. Among approximately 11,000 distinct CDR3 sequences listed, roughly two fifths were seen once. Sequencing was done on a sample of blood. Receptors were obtained from a human donor in good health.

The chain has TRBV18 and TRBJ2-7; 10 bases align to TRBD1. Germline lookup yields CDR1 KGHSH and CDR2 LQKENI. With V trimmed by 3 bases and J by 6 bases, 8 bases remained unmatched. The CDR3 spans 15 residues. In DNA, the CDR3 is TGTGCCAGCTCACCGGGACAGGGGATAACTACCGAGCAGTACTTC. Its protein product is CASSPGQGITTEQYF.

The chain carries TRBV28 and TRBJ2-6, with unresolved D. The CDR3 totals 15 residues. Germline V gene sequence: CDR1 MDHEN, CDR2 SYDVKM. V lost 3 bases and J lost 0, with 6 bases in between. This chain's CDR3 is CASSFTLSGANVLTF. CDR3 nucleotides: TGTGCCAGCAGTTTTACCCTCTCTGGGGCCAACGTCCTGACTTTC.

J is TRBJ1-1 and V is TRBV12-3 or TRBV12-4, with TRBD1 as a possible D gene (5 bases). V dropped 2 bases and J dropped 4 bases, with 11 bases sitting between them. The CDR3 spans 14 residues. CDR3 sequence: CASSLWGKGTEAFF. DNA for the CDR3: TGTGCCAGCAGTTTATGGGGCAAGGGCACTGAAGCTTTCTTT.

The chain recombines TRBV7-3 with TRBJ2-2; D may be TRBD1 (5 bases). Germline V gene sequence: CDR1 SGHTA, CDR2 FQGTGA. The CDR3 runs to 14 residues. Trimming removed 6 bases at V and 6 bases at J, with 14 bases between. Written as DNA, the CDR3 is TGTGCCAGCAGATCTACAAGGGGTCCCGGGGAGCTGTTTTTT. Translated, it gives CASRSTRGPGELFF.

The chain is built from TRBV10-3 and TRBJ2-7, with D hard to call. Germline CDR1 and CDR2: ENHRY and SYGVKD. Deletions cut 2 bases from V and 7 bases from J, with 15 bases between. The CDR3 has 14 amino acids. The CDR3 bases are TGTGCCATCAGTGAGCCCCTAGTTTTGGATGAGCAGTACTTC. Its protein is CAISEPLVLDEQYF.

This clonotype was detected once. The rearrangement uses TRBV24-1 and TRBJ2-5; D remains ambiguous. The CDR3 covers 16 residues. CDR1 KGHDR and CDR2 SFDVKD come from the germline V gene. V was pared by 2 bases and J by 1 base, with 13 bases between. In nucleotides, the CDR3 is TGTGCCACCAGTGATTCTGGGCGCTCCCTCCAAGAGACCCAGTACTTC. Its protein product is CATSDSGRSLQETQYF.

Written as DNA, the CDR3 is TGCAGTGCTAGTCTCCGGCTAGCGACCTACGAGCAGTACTTC. Protein: CSASLRLATYEQYF. The chain combines TRBV20-1 with TRBJ2-7, with D tentatively TRBD2 (6 bases). The CDR3 extends over 14 amino acids. Germline loops: CDR1 DFQATT, CDR2 SNEGSKA (reference sequence). The germline V and J ends were trimmed by 3 bases and 2 bases, with 14 bases remaining between them.

This clonotype came up once. The chain couples TRBV20-1 to TRBJ1-1, with 11 bases lining up with TRBD1. J was trimmed by 4 bases and V by 3 bases; bases with no gene match: 1. The CDR3 totals 13 residues. Germline V gene sequence: CDR1 DFQATT, CDR2 SNEGSKA (reference sequence). The CDR3 coding sequence is TGCAGTGCTAGTGGACAGGGGGCCACTGAAGCTTTCTTT. Translated, it gives CSASGQGATEAFF.

The chain couples TRBV5-1 to TRBJ2-2; TRBD1 matches at 8 bases. In germline, CDR1 is SGHRS, CDR2 YFSETQ. CDR3 length: 15 residues. Trimming took 4 bases from V and 1 from J; bases not matched to a gene: 3. CDR3 sequence reads: CASSPGQVNTGELFF. CDR3 sequence (DNA): TGCGCCAGCAGCCCGGGACAGGTGAACACCGGGGAGCTGTTTTTT.

The chain combines TRBV20-1 with TRBJ2-5, with D unclear. The CDR3 extends over 11 amino acids. Germline values: CDR1 DFQATT, CDR2 SNEGSKA (reference sequence). Trimming took 5 bases from V and 4 from J, leaving 8 bases between them. Here the CDR3 DNA reads TGCAGTGCTCCTGTAATAGAGACCCAGTACTTC. This translates into CSAPVIETQYF.

This clonotype turned up a few times. The V and J genes are TRBV6-5 and TRBJ2-6, with 9 bases fitting TRBD2. With V trimmed by 7 bases and J by 2 bases, 9 bases remained unmatched. The germline CDR1 and CDR2 sequences are MNHEY and SVGAGI. The CDR3 is 17 residues long. The CDR3 reads CASITGGGRAGANVLTF. DNA of the CDR3: TGTGCCAGCATCACGGGCGGCGGGAGGGCTGGGGCCAACGTCCTGACTTTC.

DNA of the CDR3: TGTGCCAGCAGCCAAGATTCAAGGACAGTTACCCCCAAAAACATTCAGTACTTC. Protein sequence: CASSQDSRTVTPKNIQYF. The V gene is TRBV4-2, the J gene TRBJ2-4; tentative D call: TRBD1 (6 bases). The CDR3 consists of 18 residues. Germline assignment: CDR1 LGHNA and CDR2 YNFKEQ. V was shortened by 0 bases and J by 2 bases, with 17 bases between the two germline ends.

This chain joins TRBV7-3 and TRBJ2-5, with D perhaps matching TRBD2 (6 bases). This CDR3 has 13 residues. Trimming took off 2 bases at V and 8 bases at J, with 12 bases between the two ends. CDR1 and CDR2 from the germline V gene are SGHTA and FQGTGA. The CDR3: CASSLARGKTQYF. For the CDR3, the DNA is TGTGCCAGCAGCTTAGCGCGGGGCAAAACCCAGTACTTC.

The chain recombines TRBV6-5 with TRBJ2-7; 7 positions agree with TRBD1. From germline, CDR1 is MNHEY and CDR2 SVGAGI. Trimming cost V 2 bases and J 6 bases; bases outside gene matches: 10. This CDR3 is 15 amino acids long. CDR3: CASSYVGQVGLEQYF. The CDR3 region has the DNA TGTGCCAGCAGTTACGTCGGACAGGTCGGACTCGAGCAGTACTTC.

This chain joins TRBV27 and TRBJ1-5; no definite D call. V was cut by 2 bases and J by 0 bases, with 5 bases left in between. This CDR3 has 14 residues. Germline V gene lookup returns CDR1 MNHEY and CDR2 SMNVEV (reference sequence). CDR3 nucleotides: TGTGCCAGCAGTTTAGGAGTTAGCAATCAGCCCCAGCATTTT. Translating gives CASSLGVSNQPQHF.

J is TRBJ2-7 and V is TRBV19, with 9 positions matching TRBD2. V was clipped by 10 bases and J by 4 bases; unmatched bases: 14. The CDR3 is 15 amino acids. CDR1 is LNHDA, CDR2 SQIVND, per germline (reference sequence). CDR3 in amino acids: CATQRSGGSSYEQYF. In nucleotides, the CDR3 is TGTGCCACTCAACGAAGCGGGGGGTCATCATACGAGCAGTACTTC.

In nucleotides, the CDR3 is TGTGCCACCAGTGATCGGGGGACACTAAGAGGAAAACTGTTTTTT. As protein: CATSDRGTLRGKLFF. This chain connects TRBV24-1 to TRBJ1-4; D perhaps matches TRBD1 (6 bases). Per germline, CDR1 KGHDR and CDR2 SFDVKD. V lost 3 bases and J lost 10, with 17 bases in between. This CDR3 region has 15 residues.